This record concerns one T cell receptor (beta chain) sequence. This entry belongs to a study of blood T cell repertoires in COVID-19. Sequencing used immunoSEQ multiplex PCR; TCRdb keeps in-frame clones, though not all of them. Found here are more than 300,000 clones, around nine tenths of them singletons; the top ten hold 5.5% to 6%. There are 16 residues in the CDR3. Cohort allocation depended upon clinical history that participants reported. The receptor's source is a woman aged 30 to 39 who had recovered from COVID-19. This chain connects TRBV21-1 to TRBJ1-1; the D call TRBD1 from the table was never checked on the DNA. TRBV21-1 is a pseudogene. Specimen: PBMCs or T cells enriched from blood (not recorded which). The CDR3 bases are TGTGCCAGCAGCAAAGAAAATCGGACAAAGAACACTGAAGCTTTCTTT. This encodes CASSKENRTKNTEAFF.